This T cell receptor (beta chain) was sequenced for a study of T-cell memory formation after mild COVID-19. Study-wide results and caveats: Pre-infection memory contained some responding clones, which suggested that cross-reactive memory had joined. Shrinking CD4+ clones resided mostly in CM and EM, and CD8+ ones in EMRA.

This clonotype was counted only a few times. As yet, its antigen is unknown. The V end lost 5 bases, the J end lost 4 bases, and 6 bases lay between the germline ends. The germline gives CDR1 MNHEY, CDR2 SVGEGT. The CDR3 is 12 residues long. Constant-segment primers and 5'RACE yielded cDNA libraries for TCR alpha and TCR beta, each carrying sample barcodes and UMIs. TCRdb processed the 5' RACE reads anew with MiXCR; each CDR3 protein has one entry. The table shows some 48,000 distinct CDR3 sequences, with 25% to 35% occurring only once. Source material: PBMCs or a T cell subset sorted from them (not recorded which). V usage is TRBV6-2 or TRBV6-3 and J usage is TRBJ2-1; D unclear. This TCR derives from a man aged 18 to 30 who had mild COVID-19 (a few samples of this study predate the infection). Cell type and time point are not known. The CDR3 DNA reads TGTGCCAGCAGTCCTGGGTACAATGAGCAGTTCTTC. As protein: CASSPGYNEQFF.